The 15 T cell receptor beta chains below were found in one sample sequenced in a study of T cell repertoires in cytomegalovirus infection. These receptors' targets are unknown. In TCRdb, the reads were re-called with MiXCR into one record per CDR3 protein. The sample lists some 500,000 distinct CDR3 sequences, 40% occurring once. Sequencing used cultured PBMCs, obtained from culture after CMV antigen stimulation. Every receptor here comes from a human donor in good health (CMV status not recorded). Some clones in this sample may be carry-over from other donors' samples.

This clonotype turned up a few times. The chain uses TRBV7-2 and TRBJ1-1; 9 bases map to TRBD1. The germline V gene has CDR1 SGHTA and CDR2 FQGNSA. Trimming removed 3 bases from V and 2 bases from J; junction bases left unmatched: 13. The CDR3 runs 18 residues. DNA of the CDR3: TGTGCCAGCAGCTTGCAAACCGGGACAGGGACTTTAAACACTGAAGCTTTCTTT. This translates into CASSLQTGTGTLNTEAFF.

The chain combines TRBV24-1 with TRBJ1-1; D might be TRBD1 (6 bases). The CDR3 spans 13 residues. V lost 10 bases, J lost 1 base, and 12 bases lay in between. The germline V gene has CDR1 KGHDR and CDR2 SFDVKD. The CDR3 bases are TGTGCCACTACAAGGGACAAGAACACTGAAGCTTTCTTT. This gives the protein CATTRDKNTEAFF.

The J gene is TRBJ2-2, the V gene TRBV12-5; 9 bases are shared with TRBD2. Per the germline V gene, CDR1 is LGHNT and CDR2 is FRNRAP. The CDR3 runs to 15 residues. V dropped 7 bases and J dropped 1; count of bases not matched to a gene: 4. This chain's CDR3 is CASAPSGMNTGELFF. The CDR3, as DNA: TGTGCTAGTGCGCCTAGCGGGATGAACACCGGGGAGCTGTTTTTT.

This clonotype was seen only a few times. CDR3 nucleotides: TGTGCCAGCAGCTTATACAGGGGGCATGTCTACGAGCAGTACTTC. It encodes CASSLYRGHVYEQYF. The gene calls are TRBV7-2 and TRBJ2-7; 9 nucleotides align to TRBD1. Germline-derived CDR1 and CDR2 are SGHTA and FQGNSA. CDR3 length equals 15 residues. The V and J ends lost 2 bases and 3 bases, in that order; junction bases with no gene match: 5. Together with reference TRBV7-2 and TRBJ2-7, the CDR3 gives the full variable domain: GAGVSQSPSNKVTEKGKDVELRCDPISGHTALYWYRQSLGQGLEFLIYFQGNSAPDKSGLPSDRFSAERTGGSVSTLTIQRTQQEDSAVYLCASSLYRGHVYEQYFGPGTRLTVT.

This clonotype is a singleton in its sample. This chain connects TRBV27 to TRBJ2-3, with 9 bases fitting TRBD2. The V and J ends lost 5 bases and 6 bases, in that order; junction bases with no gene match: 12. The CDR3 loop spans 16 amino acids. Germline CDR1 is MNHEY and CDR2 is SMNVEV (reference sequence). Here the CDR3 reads CASSPWLRGGRDTQYF. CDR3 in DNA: TGTGCCAGCAGTCCCTGGTTGCGGGGGGGCCGGGATACGCAGTATTTT.

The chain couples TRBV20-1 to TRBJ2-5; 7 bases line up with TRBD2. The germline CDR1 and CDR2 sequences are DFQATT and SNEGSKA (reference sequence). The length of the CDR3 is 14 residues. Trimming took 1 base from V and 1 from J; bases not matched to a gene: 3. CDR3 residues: CSARVAGVQETQYF. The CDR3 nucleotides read TGCAGTGCTAGAGTGGCGGGGGTCCAAGAGACCCAGTACTTC.

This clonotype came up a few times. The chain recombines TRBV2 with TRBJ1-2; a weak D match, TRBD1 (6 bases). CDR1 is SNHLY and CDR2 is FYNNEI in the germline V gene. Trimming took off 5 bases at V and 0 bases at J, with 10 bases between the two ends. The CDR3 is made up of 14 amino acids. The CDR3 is CASSMDSANYGYTF. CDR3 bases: TGTGCCAGCAGTATGGACAGCGCTAACTATGGCTACACCTTC.

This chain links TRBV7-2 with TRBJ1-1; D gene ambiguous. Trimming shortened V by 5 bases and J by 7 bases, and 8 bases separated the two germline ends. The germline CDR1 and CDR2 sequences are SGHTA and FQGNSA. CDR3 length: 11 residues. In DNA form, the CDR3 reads TGTACCAGCAGCCCCCAATTTGAAGCTTTCTTT. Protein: CTSSPQFEAFF.

Written as DNA, the CDR3 is TGTGCCAGCAGCTATGGGACGGACACTGAAGCTTTCTTT. It specifies CASSYGTDTEAFF. The chain carries TRBV7-6 and TRBJ1-1, with D perhaps TRBD1 (5 bases). Germline CDR1 and CDR2: SGHVS and FNYEAQ. The CDR3 runs 13 residues. The V gene lost 4 bases and the J gene lost 3 bases, with 9 bases spanning the gap.

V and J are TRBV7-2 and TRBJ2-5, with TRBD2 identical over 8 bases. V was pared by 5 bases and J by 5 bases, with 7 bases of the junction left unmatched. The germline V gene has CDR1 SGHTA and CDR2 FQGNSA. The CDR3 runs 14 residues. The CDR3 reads CASSPMTSVETQYF. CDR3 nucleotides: TGTGCCAGCAGCCCTATGACTAGCGTGGAGACCCAGTACTTC.

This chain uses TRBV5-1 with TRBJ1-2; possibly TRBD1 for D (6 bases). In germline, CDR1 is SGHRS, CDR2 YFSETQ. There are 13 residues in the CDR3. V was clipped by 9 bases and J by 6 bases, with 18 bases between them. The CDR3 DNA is TGCGCCACCCACCCCGGGCCAGGGGATGGCTACACCTTC. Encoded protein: CATHPGPGDGYTF.

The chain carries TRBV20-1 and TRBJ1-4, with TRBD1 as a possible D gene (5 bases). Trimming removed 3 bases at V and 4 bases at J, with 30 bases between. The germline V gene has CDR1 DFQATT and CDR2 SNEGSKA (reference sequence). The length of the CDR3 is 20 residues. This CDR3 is CSARAGGVLSILSINEKLFF. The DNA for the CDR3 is TGCAGTGCTAGGGCTGGGGGTGTTCTCAGCATCCTCTCGATTAATGAAAAACTGTTTTTT.

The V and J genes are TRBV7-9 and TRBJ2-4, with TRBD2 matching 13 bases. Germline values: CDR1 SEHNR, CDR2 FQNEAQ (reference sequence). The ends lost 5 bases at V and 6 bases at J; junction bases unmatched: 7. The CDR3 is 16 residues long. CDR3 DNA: TGTGCCAGCAGCCAAGGGACTAGCGGGGAGGGAAACATTCAGTACTTC. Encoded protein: CASSQGTSGEGNIQYF.

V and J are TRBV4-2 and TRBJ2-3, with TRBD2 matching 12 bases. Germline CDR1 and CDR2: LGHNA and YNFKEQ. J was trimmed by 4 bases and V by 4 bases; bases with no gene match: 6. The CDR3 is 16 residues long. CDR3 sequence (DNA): TGTGCCAGCAGCCGACCTAGCGGGGGGGCGGCAGATACGCAGTATTTT. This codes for CASSRPSGGAADTQYF.

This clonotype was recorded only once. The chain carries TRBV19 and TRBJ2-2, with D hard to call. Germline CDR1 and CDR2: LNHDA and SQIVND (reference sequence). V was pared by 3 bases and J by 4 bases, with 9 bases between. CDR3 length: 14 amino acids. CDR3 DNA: TGTGCCAGTAGTATCGGAGTGGGCACCGGGGAGCTGTTTTTT. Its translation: CASSIGVGTGELFF.